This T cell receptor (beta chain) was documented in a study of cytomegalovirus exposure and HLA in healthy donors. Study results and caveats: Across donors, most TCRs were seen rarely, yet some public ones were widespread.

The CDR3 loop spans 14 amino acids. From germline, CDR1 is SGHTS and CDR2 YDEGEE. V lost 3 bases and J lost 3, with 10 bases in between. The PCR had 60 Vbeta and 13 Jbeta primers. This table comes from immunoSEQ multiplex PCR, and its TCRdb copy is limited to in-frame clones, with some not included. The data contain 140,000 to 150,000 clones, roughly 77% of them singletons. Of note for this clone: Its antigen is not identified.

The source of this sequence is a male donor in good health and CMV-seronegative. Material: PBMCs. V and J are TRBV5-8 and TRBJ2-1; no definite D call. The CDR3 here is CASSYQSRYNEQFF. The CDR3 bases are TGTGCCAGCAGCTACCAAAGCCGCTACAATGAGCAGTTCTTC.